Listed here are 24 T cell receptor beta chains from one sample, sequenced in a study of molecular identifiers for immune sequencing clone quantification. TCRdb ran MiXCR on the PCR reads and lists one entry per CDR3 protein. The profile shows about 510,000 distinct CDR3 sequences, 25% of them singletons. The source material was naive CD8+ T cells from blood, with Jurkat cell RNA spiked in. The subset: FACS-sorted CD8+CD4-CCR7+CD45RA+ naive T cells. The receptors shown here come from a human donor in good health. Some libraries in this study had Jurkat cell RNA spiked in.

The V and J genes are TRBV30 and TRBJ2-2; TRBD2 aligns across 9 bases. The CDR3 has 13 residues. Germline V gene lookup returns CDR1 GTSNPN and CDR2 SVGIG (reference sequence). V lost 4 bases, J lost 6 bases, and 3 bases stayed unmatched. CDR3 loop: CAWTSGIAGELFF. CDR3 nucleotide sequence: TGTGCCTGGACTAGCGGGATTGCCGGGGAGCTGTTTTTT.

In its sample, this clonotype was seen once. This may be a read error, as it is one base from a much larger clone. This likely comes from a read error, as the CDR3 has no conserved phenylalanine or tryptophan at its end. The chain combines TRBV7-6 with TRBJ2-7; TRBD2 matches at 11 bases. Trimming took 2 bases from V and 5 from J; bases not matched to a gene: 2. The CDR3 is made up of 14 amino acids. Germline CDR1 is SGHVS and CDR2 is FNYEAQ. DNA for the CDR3: TGTGCCAGCAGCTTAACTAGCGGGGGTCACGAGCAGTACCTC. This translates into CASSLTSGGHEQYL.

This clonotype occurred a few times. The V call is TRBV6-5, the J call TRBJ1-4; 9 bases align to TRBD1. With 5 bases clipped from V and 0 bases from J, the junction kept 7 bases outside the gene matches. The germline V gene has CDR1 MNHEY and CDR2 SVGAGI. The CDR3 covers 17 residues. The CDR3 DNA is TGTGCCAGCAGTGCAACGACAGGGGGAACAACTAATGAAAAACTGTTTTTT. Its protein product is CASSATTGGTTNEKLFF.

The V and J genes are TRBV12-3 or TRBV12-4 and TRBJ2-4, with 8 nucleotides matching TRBD2. V trimming: 8 bases; J trimming: 7 bases; junction bases outside the gene matches: 7. The CDR3 loop spans 13 amino acids. DNA of the CDR3: TGTGCCAGCTTGGCGGGGGGTTGGAACATTCAGTACTTC. Encoded protein: CASLAGGWNIQYF.

This clonotype turned up a few times. The chain carries TRBV4-1 and TRBJ1-1; tentatively, D is TRBD1 (5 bases). Trimming stripped 4 bases from V and 5 bases from J, with 17 bases between. The germline V gene has CDR1 MGHRA and CDR2 YSYEKL. The CDR3 runs 15 residues. Here the CDR3 reads CASSPTDSKGTEAFF. CDR3 DNA sequence: TGCGCCAGCAGCCCCACTGACAGCAAGGGGACTGAAGCTTTCTTT.

The chain combines TRBV4-3 with TRBJ2-7; 8 nucleotides align to TRBD2. This CDR3 region has 16 residues. Germline loops: CDR1 LGHNA, CDR2 YSLEER. The J segment lost 1 base and the V segment lost 1 base, leaving 6 bases of the junction unmatched. In DNA, the CDR3 is TGCGCCAGCAGCCAAGGGAGGGGACTAGGATCCTACGAGCAGTACTTC. It specifies CASSQGRGLGSYEQYF.

On this clonotype itself: Here the CDR3 omits its conserved ending phenylalanine or tryptophan, so a read error is the likely source. This rearrangement joins TRBV3-1 to TRBJ1-2; 10 bases are shared with TRBD1. V dropped 4 bases and J dropped 8; count of bases not matched to a gene: 4. This CDR3 contains 13 residues. The germline V gene encodes CDR1 LGHDT and CDR2 YNNKEL (reference sequence). The CDR3 coding sequence is TGTGCCAGCAGCCTGACAGGGGGCGACGGCTACACCATC. Protein product: CASSLTGGDGYTI.

This clonotype has just a few counts. The chain carries TRBV13 and TRBJ2-7; 10 bases are a match to TRBD2. This CDR3 has 14 residues. Germline V gives CDR1 PRHDT, CDR2 FYEKMQ (reference sequence). Germline trimming cut 5 bases from V and 5 bases from J; bases unmatched to any gene: 6. In DNA, the CDR3 is TGTGCCAGCAGCCCTCGGACTAGCGGTAACGAGCAGTACTTC. This sequence encodes CASSPRTSGNEQYF. Filled out from reference TRBV13 and TRBJ2-7, the complete variable domain reads AAGVIQSPRHLIKEKRETATLKCYPIPRHDTVYWYQQGPGQDPQFLISFYEKMQSDKGSIPDRFSAQQFSDYHSELNMSSLELGDSALYFCASSPRTSGNEQYFGPGTRLTVT.

Note on this clonotype: With a much larger clone just one base away, this may be a read error. The chain employs TRBV6-2 or TRBV6-3 and TRBJ2-2, with D perhaps matching TRBD2 (6 bases). Germline CDR1 is MNHEY and CDR2 is SVGEGT. The CDR3 contains 14 residues. The CDR3 protein is CTSSYQRDTGELFF. The DNA for the CDR3 is TGTACCAGCAGTTATCAGCGGGACACCGGGGAGCTGTTTTTT.

At least ten counts were recorded for this clonotype. The rearrangement uses TRBV4-3 and TRBJ1-4, with TRBD1 as a possible D gene (6 bases). The germline V gene encodes CDR1 LGHNA and CDR2 YSLEER. CDR3 length equals 17 residues. V was pared by 0 bases and J by 6 bases, with 17 bases between. CDR3: CASSQDISTGRDEKLFF. Here the CDR3 DNA reads TGCGCCAGCAGCCAAGATATAAGCACAGGGAGGGATGAAAAACTGTTTTTT.

The CDR3: CASSIANRGRSPLHF. For the CDR3, the DNA is TGTGCCAGTAGTATCGCAAACAGGGGACGGTCACCCCTCCACTTT. The J gene is TRBJ1-6, the V gene TRBV19; 7 bases agree with TRBD1. CDR1 LNHDA and CDR2 SQIVND come from the germline V gene (reference sequence). The J segment lost 10 bases and the V segment lost 3 bases, leaving 9 bases of the junction unmatched. This CDR3 contains 15 residues.

Details on this clonotype: This may be a read error, as it is one base from a much larger clone. The conserved phenylalanine or tryptophan is not found at the CDR3 terminus, so this likely reflects a read error. The chain is built from TRBV4-1 and TRBJ2-5; the D gene is possibly TRBD1 (6 bases). Germline CDR1 is MGHRA and CDR2 is YSYEKL. This CDR3 has 16 residues. The ends were cut back, 1 base at V and 1 base at J, with 13 bases in the middle. The CDR3 loop reads CASSQGLRGTQETQYL. The CDR3 DNA sequence: TGCGCCAGCAGCCAAGGCCTGAGGGGGACCCAAGAGACCCAGTACCTC.

This clonotype was picked up a small number of times. The J gene is TRBJ1-1, the V gene TRBV12-3 or TRBV12-4, with a possible D match to TRBD1 (5 bases). V shed 2 bases and J shed 11 bases, with 18 bases lying between them. This CDR3 spans 14 amino acids. CDR3 coding DNA: TGTGCCAGCAGTTTAAATTTGGCAGGGTCTCCCGCTTTCTTT. It translates to CASSLNLAGSPAFF.

The chain is built from TRBV2 and TRBJ2-5, with 8 bases aligning to TRBD1. Germline lookup yields CDR1 SNHLY and CDR2 FYNNEI. Germline trimming cut 6 bases from V and 0 bases from J; bases unmatched to any gene: 15. This CDR3 spans 18 amino acids. The chain's CDR3 is CASSEGTGSVLYQETQYF. Written as DNA, the CDR3 is TGTGCCAGCAGCGAGGGGACAGGTTCCGTCCTGTACCAAGAGACCCAGTACTTC.

This clonotype was picked up many times. J is TRBJ1-1 and V is TRBV7-8; TRBD1 might be the D (6 bases). Trimming shortened V by 3 bases and J by 7 bases, and 15 bases separated the two germline ends. Germline CDR1 reads SGHVS; CDR2 reads FQNEAQ. There are 14 residues in the CDR3. In nucleotides, the CDR3 is TGTGCCAGCAGCTTGAGCGGGCGGACAGATGAAGCTTTCTTT. It encodes CASSLSGRTDEAFF.

In this sample, this clonotype turned up many times. The chain uses TRBV7-9 and TRBJ2-3; the match to TRBD2 covers 8 bases. The CDR3 contains 12 residues. Trimming cost V 8 bases and J 4 bases; bases outside gene matches: 2. Germline V gene sequence: CDR1 SEHNR, CDR2 FQNEAQ (reference sequence). CDR3 coding DNA: TGTGCCAGCGTACTAGCGGCAGATACGCAGTATTTT. Protein sequence: CASVLAADTQYF.

This chain joins TRBV11-2 and TRBJ2-1; a weak D match, TRBD2 (6 bases). Germline V lookup: CDR1 SGHAT, CDR2 FQNNGV. This CDR3 has 12 residues. Trimming took 1 base from V and 15 from J, leaving 13 bases between them. The CDR3, as DNA: TGTGCCAGCAGCTTAGGGAGGGACCTGGCGTTCTTC. Translating it yields CASSLGRDLAFF.

The chain is built from TRBV7-6 and TRBJ2-5, with 8 bases identical to TRBD2. The CDR3 has 15 residues. The germline CDR1 and CDR2 sequences are SGHVS and FNYEAQ. Losses at the gene ends were 5 bases for V and 5 bases for J; bases not matched to a gene: 10. CDR3 sequence: CASSPLGTSLETQYF. In DNA, the CDR3 is TGTGCCAGCAGCCCTTTGGGGACTAGTTTGGAGACCCAGTACTTC.

V gene TRBV13 combines with J gene TRBJ2-3, with unresolved D. With 3 bases removed from V and 0 bases from J, the gap between germline ends came to 13 bases. Per germline, CDR1 PRHDT and CDR2 FYEKMQ (reference sequence). The CDR3 contains 16 residues. The CDR3 coding sequence is TGTGCCAGCAGCTTTACTACAGCTACTAGCACAGATACGCAGTATTTT. It encodes CASSFTTATSTDTQYF.

As to this clonotype: The conserved phenylalanine or tryptophan is not found at the CDR3 terminus, so this likely reflects a read error. This chain connects TRBV7-2 to TRBJ2-7; 9 bases fit TRBD1. Germline trimming cut 5 bases from V and 2 bases from J; bases unmatched to any gene: 7. Germline-derived CDR1 and CDR2 are SGHTA and FQGNSA. CDR3 length: 15 amino acids. The CDR3 sequence: CASSPGTGNPYEQYS. The CDR3 region has the DNA TGTGCCAGCAGCCCCGGGACAGGGAATCCCTACGAGCAGTACTCC.

This clonotype was seen many times. The chain uses TRBV6-5 and TRBJ1-1, with TRBD1 matching 8 bases. Germline CDR1 MNHEY, CDR2 SVGAGI. This CDR3 has 14 amino acids. V gave up 2 bases and J gave up 4 bases; unmatched junction bases: 3. This chain's CDR3 is CASSYGTGSTEAFF. CDR3 coding DNA: TGTGCCAGCAGTTACGGGACAGGCAGCACTGAAGCTTTCTTT.

This sequence joins TRBV7-9 and TRBJ1-1; 7 positions agree with TRBD1. Germline CDR1 is SEHNR and CDR2 is FQNEAQ (reference sequence). This CDR3 has 15 amino acids. V gave up 6 bases and J gave up 3 bases; unmatched junction bases: 10. The CDR3 sequence is CASRPLDREDTEAFF. The CDR3 region has the DNA TGTGCCAGCAGACCCCTCGACAGGGAGGACACTGAAGCTTTCTTT.

This clonotype occurred many times. The chain has TRBV28 and TRBJ2-2; D is unclear. This CDR3 spans 15 amino acids. The germline gives CDR1 MDHEN, CDR2 SYDVKM. V dropped 5 bases and J dropped 0 bases, with 10 bases sitting between them. In DNA form, the CDR3 reads TGTGCCAGCAGTCCAAACAGCGCGAACACCGGGGAGCTGTTTTTT. This codes for CASSPNSANTGELFF.

This clonotype was counted between two and nine times. This rearrangement joins TRBV7-9 to TRBJ1-1; D uncertain. The length of the CDR3 is 15 residues. V was shortened by 4 bases and J by 0 bases, with 12 bases between the two germline ends. The V gene's germline CDR1 is SEHNR and CDR2 FQNEAQ (reference sequence). The CDR3 DNA is TGTGCCAGCAGCTCTACCCAAGAGATGAACACTGAAGCTTTCTTT. This encodes CASSSTQEMNTEAFF.